The 27 T cell receptor beta chains in this list originate from one sample, sequenced in a study of technical replicates of blood from a handful of donors. TCRdb keeps only in-frame clones here, not all; method: immunoSEQ multiplex PCR. Of over 85,000 clones listed, 90% to 96% are singletons. The sample was T cells isolated from PBMCs. Receptor source: a human donor in good health.

The chain is built from TRBV18 and TRBJ1-5, with D hard to call. This CDR3 contains 13 residues. Per the germline V gene, CDR1 is KGHSH and CDR2 is LQKENI. Trimming pared 1 base from V and 9 bases from J, leaving 10 bases between. This CDR3 is CASSPLPLTPQHF. The CDR3 DNA follows: TGTGCCAGCTCACCACTCCCCCTAACGCCCCAGCATTTT. Together with reference TRBV18 and TRBJ1-5, the CDR3 gives the full variable domain: NAGVMQNPRHLVRRRGQEARLRCSPMKGHSHVYWYRQLPEEGLKFMVYLQKENIIDESGMPKERFSAEFPKEGPSILRIQQVVRGDSAAYFCASSPLPLTPQHFGDGTRLSIL.

The chain is built from TRBV30 and TRBJ2-7; 11 nucleotides line up with TRBD2. The trim removed 2 bases at V and 1 base at J, leaving 4 bases unmatched. Germline V CDR1 and CDR2: GTSNPN, SVGIG (reference sequence). CDR3 size: 15 residues. Written as DNA, the CDR3 is TGTGCCTGGAGTCCGGGACTAGCGGCTTCCTACGAGCAGTACTTC. This gives the protein CAWSPGLAASYEQYF. Together with reference TRBV30 and TRBJ2-7, the CDR3 gives the full variable domain: SQTIHQWPATLVQPVGSPLSLECTVEGTSNPNLYWYRQAAGRGLQLLFYSVGIGQISSEVPQNLSASRPQDRQFILSSKKLLLSDSGFYLCAWSPGLAASYEQYFGPGTRLTVT.

The genes are TRBV11-3 and TRBJ2-1; 10 bases line up with TRBD2. Per the germline V gene, CDR1 is SGHNT and CDR2 is YENEEA. V gave up 5 bases and J gave up 3 bases; unmatched junction bases: 16. This CDR3 spans 19 amino acids. CDR3 sequence reads: CASSPGWLAGVLDYNEQFF. The DNA of the CDR3 is TGTGCCAGCAGCCCGGGTTGGCTAGCGGGAGTGTTGGACTACAATGAGCAGTTCTTC.

The chain employs TRBV6-1 and TRBJ2-1, with 7 bases aligning to TRBD2. The trim removed 4 bases at V and 4 bases at J, leaving 7 bases unmatched. In germline, CDR1 is MNHNS, CDR2 SASEGT. This CDR3 contains 15 residues. CDR3 amino acids: CASSVFPGGYNEQFF. The CDR3 nucleotides are TGTGCCAGCAGTGTGTTTCCCGGGGGGTACAATGAGCAGTTCTTC.

V and J are TRBV7-8 and TRBJ2-1; 16 nucleotides agree with TRBD2. Germline trimming cut 5 bases from V and 7 bases from J; bases unmatched to any gene: 11. Germline V CDR1 and CDR2: SGHVS, FQNEAQ. This CDR3 contains 18 residues. The CDR3 nucleotides read TGTGCCAGCAGCAGACCGGGACTAGCGGGAGGGATTAGTAATGAGCAGTTCTTC. Its translation: CASSRPGLAGGISNEQFF.

This clone is a singleton in its sample. The chain combines TRBV7-2 with TRBJ2-5; 9 nucleotides line up with TRBD1. V trimming: 1 base; J trimming: 5 bases; junction bases outside the gene matches: 8. In germline, CDR1 is SGHTA, CDR2 FQGNSA. The CDR3 is 16 amino acids. CDR3 sequence (DNA): TGTGCCAGCAGCTTAGGCGACAGGGGGGCCTGGGAGACCCAGTACTTC. This encodes CASSLGDRGAWETQYF.

The chain uses TRBV6-6 and TRBJ2-5; 12 nucleotides match TRBD2. Germline values: CDR1 MNHNY, CDR2 SVGAGI (reference sequence). J lost 2 bases, V lost 2 bases, and 3 bases had no gene match. This CDR3 is built from 16 residues. The CDR3 loop is CASSYLGTSGQETQYF. Written as DNA, the CDR3 is TGTGCCAGCAGTTACCTCGGGACTAGCGGGCAAGAGACCCAGTACTTC.

V gene TRBV11-2 combines with J gene TRBJ2-5; 10 bases fit TRBD1. Germline V CDR1 and CDR2: SGHAT, FQNNGV. V lost 1 base, J lost 0 bases, and 2 bases stayed unmatched. The CDR3 contains 16 residues. The CDR3 sequence: CASSLGGTGDQETQYF. The CDR3 DNA sequence: TGTGCCAGCAGCTTAGGGGGGACAGGGGACCAAGAGACCCAGTACTTC.

V is TRBV11-1 and J is TRBJ2-1, with D perhaps TRBD2 (6 bases). Trimming took off 2 bases at V and 3 bases at J, with 8 bases between the two ends. Germline V gene data show CDR1 as SGHAT and CDR2 as FQDESV (reference sequence). The CDR3 runs 14 residues. The DNA of the CDR3 is TGTGCCAGCAGCTTACACGGGAGCTACAATGAGCAGTTCTTC. Its translation: CASSLHGSYNEQFF.

This clone came up once. This sequence joins TRBV19 and TRBJ2-5; 10 bases are shared with TRBD2. The germline V gene encodes CDR1 LNHDA and CDR2 SQIVND (reference sequence). The CDR3 sequence is 16 residues long. With V trimmed by 6 bases and J by 5 bases, 12 bases remained unmatched. CDR3 in amino acids: CASSPGLAELTETQYF. In DNA, the CDR3 is TGTGCCAGTAGCCCTGGACTAGCGGAACTAACCGAGACCCAGTACTTC.

The chain carries TRBV4-1 and TRBJ2-7; D is possibly TRBD2 (5 bases). V gave up 0 bases and J gave up 0 bases, with 9 bases separating them. The CDR3 extends over 15 amino acids. The germline V gene encodes CDR1 MGHRA and CDR2 YSYEKL. The DNA for the CDR3 is TGCGCCAGCAGCCAAGATACTAGAACCTCCTACGAGCAGTACTTC. Protein sequence: CASSQDTRTSYEQYF.

The gene calls are TRBV18 and TRBJ1-2; D may be TRBD1 (6 bases). This CDR3 comprises 13 residues. Germline V lookup: CDR1 KGHSH, CDR2 LQKENI. The V end lost 6 bases, the J end lost 5 bases, and 13 bases lay between the germline ends. Here the CDR3 DNA reads TGTGCCAGCTCCTCAACAGGGAATTATGGCTACACCTTC. Its translation is CASSSTGNYGYTF.

The V gene is TRBV5-1, the J gene TRBJ1-2, with D unclear. In germline, CDR1 is SGHRS, CDR2 YFSETQ. The CDR3 loop spans 11 amino acids. Trimming pared 7 bases from V and 4 bases from J, leaving 8 bases between. The CDR3 protein is CASLGSYGYTF. The CDR3, as DNA: TGCGCCAGCTTGGGGAGCTATGGCTACACCTTC.

V and J are TRBV5-4 and TRBJ2-5; TRBD1 matches 9 bases. The junction had 5 bases not matched to a gene; V was cut back by 5 bases and J by 0 bases. The CDR3 runs to 15 residues. Germline CDR1 reads SGHNT; CDR2 reads YYREEE (reference sequence). The CDR3 is CASSYGTGHQETQYF. CDR3 nucleotide sequence: TGTGCCAGCAGTTACGGGACAGGGCACCAAGAGACCCAGTACTTC.

The CDR3, as DNA: TGTGCCAGCAGTTTCGGACAGGGATACACTGAAGCTTTCTTT. Encoded protein: CASSFGQGYTEAFF. The rearrangement links TRBV28 to TRBJ1-1; 8 positions match TRBD1. V lost 3 bases to trimming and J lost 3 bases; unmatched junction nucleotides: 3. Germline CDR1 reads MDHEN; CDR2 reads SYDVKM. The CDR3 consists of 14 residues. Based on the CDR3 plus reference TRBV28 and TRBJ1-1, the full variable domain is DVKVTQSSRYLVKRTGEKVFLECVQDMDHENMFWYRQDPGLGLRLIYFSYDVKMKEKGDIPEGYSVSREKKERFSLILESASTNQTSMYLCASSFGQGYTEAFFGQGTRLTVV.

Comment on this clone: At one of its ends the junction is not consistent with the germline gene, which may arise from a read error. V gene TRBV6-1 combines with J gene TRBJ1-1, with 7 nucleotides matching TRBD1. Per the germline V gene, CDR1 is MNHNS and CDR2 is SASEGT. The CDR3 is made up of 15 amino acids. The CDR3 loop reads CASREGGRTTIEAFF. CDR3 bases: TGTGCCAGCAGGGAAGGGGGCAGGACCACAATCGAAGCTTTCTTT.

The V and J genes are TRBV30 and TRBJ2-5; possibly TRBD2 for D (5 bases). CDR3 size: 12 residues. Germline V gene lookup returns CDR1 GTSNPN and CDR2 SVGIG (reference sequence). Trimming pared 0 bases from V and 5 bases from J, leaving 7 bases between. CDR3 in amino acids: CAWSVIAETQYF. The DNA of the CDR3 is TGTGCCTGGAGTGTAATAGCGGAGACCCAGTACTTC. Together with reference TRBV30 and TRBJ2-5, the CDR3 gives the full variable domain: SQTIHQWPATLVQPVGSPLSLECTVEGTSNPNLYWYRQAAGRGLQLLFYSVGIGQISSEVPQNLSASRPQDRQFILSSKKLLLSDSGFYLCAWSVIAETQYFGPGTRLLVL.

The chain employs TRBV9 and TRBJ2-3; the match to TRBD1 covers 7 bases. V lost 1 base and J lost 6; bases outside the gene matches: 17. Germline loops: CDR1 SGDLS, CDR2 YYNGEE. This CDR3 comprises 18 residues. The CDR3 DNA reads as TGTGCCAGCAGCGTAAAGGGCACAGGGGTTATTAAGTCCGATACGCAGTATTTT. Encoded protein: CASSVKGTGVIKSDTQYF.

The genes are TRBV11-1 and TRBJ2-1; 10 nucleotides align to TRBD2. The CDR3 spans 15 residues. Germline V CDR1 and CDR2: SGHAT, FQDESV (reference sequence). The ends lost 6 bases at V and 5 bases at J; junction bases unmatched: 7. Written as DNA, the CDR3 is TGTGCCAGCAGTCCGAGGACTAGCGGAAACAATGAGCAGTTCTTC. This encodes CASSPRTSGNNEQFF.

The V and J genes are TRBV5-1 and TRBJ2-2, with a weak D call TRBD1 (6 bases). This CDR3 is 15 amino acids long. Germline values: CDR1 SGHRS, CDR2 YFSETQ. V dropped 0 bases and J dropped 3 bases, with 9 bases sitting between them. The CDR3 DNA follows: TGCGCCAGCAGCTTGGGACAGGCGGACACCGGGGAGCTGTTTTTT. It translates to CASSLGQADTGELFF.

J is TRBJ2-1 and V is TRBV9; D gene unclear. The CDR3 length is 13 residues. Trimming pared 3 bases from V and 2 bases from J, leaving 6 bases between. Looked up from germline, CDR1 is SGDLS and CDR2 is YYNGEE. CDR3 loop: CASSAGAYNEQFF. As DNA, the CDR3 is TGTGCCAGCAGCGCCGGAGCCTACAATGAGCAGTTCTTC.

The chain recombines TRBV21-1 with TRBJ2-2; the table gives TRBD2 as D, unverified against the DNA. TRBV21-1 is termed a pseudogene. The CDR3 has 14 amino acids. The DNA of the CDR3 is TGTGCCAGCAGCAAAGGCGGGAACACCGGGGAGCTGTTTTTT. This codes for CASSKGGNTGELFF.

The chain joins TRBV27 to TRBJ1-1; D is perhaps TRBD1 (5 bases). Trimming removed 2 bases at V and 1 base at J, with 14 bases between. Germline CDR1 and CDR2: MNHEY and SMNVEV (reference sequence). The CDR3 runs 16 residues. The DNA for the CDR3 is TGTGCCAGCAGTTTAAGTTCCACAGGTAGGAACACTGAAGCTTTCTTT. This gives the protein CASSLSSTGRNTEAFF.

The rearrangement uses TRBV10-3 and TRBJ2-3; 7 positions match TRBD2. Germline-derived CDR1 and CDR2 are ENHRY and SYGVKD. With V trimmed by 6 bases and J by 2 bases, 5 bases remained unmatched. This CDR3 spans 14 amino acids. The CDR3 sequence: CAIRKAGTTDTQYF. The CDR3 DNA sequence: TGTGCCATCAGGAAAGCGGGGACCACAGATACGCAGTATTTT.

The chain recombines TRBV5-6 with TRBJ2-7; D not resolved. The length of the CDR3 is 13 residues. In germline, CDR1 is SGHDT, CDR2 YYEEEE. Deletions cut 4 bases from V and 4 bases from J, with 12 bases between. CDR3 in amino acids: CASSPDTDYEQYF. In DNA, the CDR3 is TGTGCCAGCAGCCCCGATACAGATTACGAGCAGTACTTC.

The chain has TRBV7-2 and TRBJ2-3; TRBD2 aligns across 9 bases. The junction had 4 bases not matched to a gene; V was cut back by 3 bases and J by 0 bases. CDR3 length: 16 amino acids. Germline V gene lookup returns CDR1 SGHTA and CDR2 FQGNSA. CDR3 bases: TGTGCCAGCAGCTTGGCTAGCGGGACTAGCACAGATACGCAGTATTTT. This sequence encodes CASSLASGTSTDTQYF.

This clone showed up just once. The rearrangement uses TRBV6-1 and TRBJ1-1, with a weak D call TRBD1 (5 bases). Germline CDR1 is MNHNS and CDR2 is SASEGT. V was clipped by 6 bases and J by 8 bases, with 19 bases between them. The CDR3 is 14 residues long. DNA of the CDR3: TGTGCCAGCAGCGCCCTCGGCACCAGGGCCGAAGCTTTCTTT. Protein: CASSALGTRAEAFF.